This T cell receptor (beta chain) was found in a study of human T cells and chemical hapten exposure. Study-wide results and limits: The study found that DPC sensitization did not change TCRs above 1 in 1000 frequency.

The CDR3 totals 18 residues. V was clipped by 0 bases and J by 5 bases, with 19 bases between them. Germline lookup yields CDR1 SNHLY and CDR2 FYNNEI. MiXCR was run by TCRdb on the RACE reads, yielding one entry per CDR3 protein. The sample holds about 130,000 distinct CDR3 sequences, approximately 10% seen once. Indicated time point: healthy volunteer bleed at 2 weeks. RNA extraction used unfractionated whole blood as the source of total RNA. Remarks on this clonotype: Its antigen is undetermined.

This receptor was identified in a male donor in good health. Some clones in this sample may be carry-over from other donors' samples. The sample was whole blood. V gene TRBV2 combines with J gene TRBJ1-4, with D unclear. CDR3 DNA sequence: TGTGCCAGCAGTGAAGCGATGTCAAGAGGCAGGCCAAATGAAAAACTGTTTTTT. Protein product: CASSEAMSRGRPNEKLFF.